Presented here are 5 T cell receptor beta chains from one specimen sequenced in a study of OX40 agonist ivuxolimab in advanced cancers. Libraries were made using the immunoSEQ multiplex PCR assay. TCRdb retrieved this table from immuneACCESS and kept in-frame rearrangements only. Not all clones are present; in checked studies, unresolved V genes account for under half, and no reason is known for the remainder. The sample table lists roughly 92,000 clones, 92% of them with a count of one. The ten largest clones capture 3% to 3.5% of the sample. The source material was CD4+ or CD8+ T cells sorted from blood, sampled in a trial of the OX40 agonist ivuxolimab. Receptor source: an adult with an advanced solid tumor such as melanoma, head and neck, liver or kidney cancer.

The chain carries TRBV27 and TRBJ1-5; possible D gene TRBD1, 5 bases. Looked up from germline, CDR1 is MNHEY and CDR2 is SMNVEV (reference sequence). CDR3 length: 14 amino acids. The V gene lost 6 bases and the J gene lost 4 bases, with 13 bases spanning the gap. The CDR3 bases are TGTGCCAGCAGCATACGGGGGTCTAATCAGCCCCAGCATTTT. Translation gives CASSIRGSNQPQHF.

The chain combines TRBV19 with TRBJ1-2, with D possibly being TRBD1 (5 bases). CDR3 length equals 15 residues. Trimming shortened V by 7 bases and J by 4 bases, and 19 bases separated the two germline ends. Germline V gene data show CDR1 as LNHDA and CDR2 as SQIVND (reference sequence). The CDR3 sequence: CASTHFRDAGYGYTF. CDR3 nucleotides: TGTGCCAGTACCCATTTCAGGGATGCGGGCTATGGCTACACCTTC.

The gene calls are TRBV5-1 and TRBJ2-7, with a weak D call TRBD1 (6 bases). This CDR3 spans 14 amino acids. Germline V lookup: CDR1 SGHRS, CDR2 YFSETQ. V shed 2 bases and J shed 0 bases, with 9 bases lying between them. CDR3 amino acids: CASSFRQASYEQYF. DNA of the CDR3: TGCGCCAGCAGCTTCAGACAGGCCTCCTACGAGCAGTACTTC.

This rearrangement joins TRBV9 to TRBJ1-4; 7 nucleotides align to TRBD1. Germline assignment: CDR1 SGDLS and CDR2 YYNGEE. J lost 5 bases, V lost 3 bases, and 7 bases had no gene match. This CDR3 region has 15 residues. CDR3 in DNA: TGTGCCAGCAGCGCTTGGACAGGCTCAAATGAAAAACTGTTTTTT. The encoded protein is CASSAWTGSNEKLFF.

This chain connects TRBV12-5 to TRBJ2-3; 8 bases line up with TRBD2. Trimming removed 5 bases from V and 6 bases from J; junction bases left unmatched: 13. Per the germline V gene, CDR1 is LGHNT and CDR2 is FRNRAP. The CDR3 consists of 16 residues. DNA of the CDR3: TGTGCTAGTGGTCGCCGAAGCGGGAGTTTCGTGGATACGCAGTATTTT. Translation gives CASGRRSGSFVDTQYF.